Listed here are 13 T cell receptor beta chains from one sample, sequenced in a study of cytomegalovirus exposure and HLA in healthy donors (dated by TCRdb to the late 2010s). Preparation of the library involved the immunoSEQ multiplex PCR assay. For the multiplex PCR, a mixture combining 60 forward primers for TCR Vbeta segments and 13 reverse primers for TCR Jbeta segments was used. The table was pulled from immuneACCESS by TCRdb, which kept in-frame rearrangements only. Such tables lose some clones; where checked, under half of the loss comes from unresolved V genes, and the rest has no known cause. The sample table lists roughly 130,000 clones, 80% of them with a count of one. The top ten clonotypes cover 1% of the sample. Material: PBMCs. These receptors were collected from a man aged 35-49 years in good health and CMV-seronegative.

V is TRBV7-9 and J is TRBJ1-5, with D hard to call. V was trimmed by 1 base and J by 7 bases, leaving 8 bases between them. In germline, CDR1 is SEHNR, CDR2 FQNEAQ (reference sequence). CDR3 length: 13 amino acids. The CDR3 DNA sequence: TGTGCCAGCAGCTTAGGGGAGGACCAGCCCCAGCATTTT. It specifies CASSLGEDQPQHF.

As regards this clone: A read error may produce the germline difference seen at one junction end. The chain is built from TRBV25-1 and TRBJ2-3; D might be TRBD1 (5 bases). Germline values: CDR1 MGHDK, CDR2 SYGVNS. This CDR3 has 15 amino acids. Here the CDR3 reads CAGSALTASTDTQYF. The CDR3 DNA is TGTGCCGGCAGTGCGCTGACAGCCAGCACAGATACGCAGTATTTT.

The gene calls are TRBV6-5 and TRBJ1-2; 8 bases map to TRBD1. V trimming: 0 bases; J trimming: 8 bases; junction bases outside the gene matches: 5. The CDR3 extends over 14 amino acids. Germline CDR1 and CDR2: MNHEY and SVGAGI. CDR3 residues: CASSYSSRGQGYTF. DNA of the CDR3: TGTGCCAGCAGTTACTCGAGCAGGGGGCAGGGCTACACCTTC.

This clone was found once. The chain joins TRBV19 to TRBJ2-7, with 10 bases identical to TRBD2. The CDR3 spans 15 residues. Trimming cost V 4 bases and J 0 bases; bases outside gene matches: 3. Per germline, CDR1 LNHDA and CDR2 SQIVND (reference sequence). For the CDR3, the DNA is TGTGCCAGTAGTACCCCTAGCGGGAGCTCCTACGAGCAGTACTTC. Amino acid sequence: CASSTPSGSSYEQYF. Variable domain in full (rest from reference TRBV19 and TRBJ2-7): DGGITQSPKYLFRKEGQNVTLSCEQNLNHDAMYWYRQDPGQGLRLIYYSQIVNDFQKGDIAEGYSVSREKKESFPLTVTSAQKNPTAFYLCASSTPSGSSYEQYFGPGTRLTVT.

CDR3 in amino acids: CASITGASGRNEQFF. The CDR3 DNA reads as TGTGCCAGCATTACCGGGGCTAGCGGGAGGAATGAGCAGTTCTTC. The rearrangement joins TRBV28 to TRBJ2-1; the match to TRBD2 covers 11 bases. The germline V gene encodes CDR1 MDHEN and CDR2 SYDVKM. There are 15 residues in the CDR3. V was pared by 7 bases and J by 7 bases, with 9 bases of the junction left unmatched.

V and J are TRBV15 and TRBJ2-7; possible D gene TRBD1, 7 bases. V gave up 0 bases and J gave up 1 base, with 19 bases separating them. Germline CDR1 reads LNHNV; CDR2 reads YYDKDF (reference sequence). The CDR3 contains 18 residues. The CDR3 coding sequence is TGTGCCACCAGCAGAGATCTCTCAGGGGGGTCCGGGTCCTACGAGCAGTACTTC. Translation: CATSRDLSGGSGSYEQYF. The entire variable domain, with the rest obtained from reference TRBV15 and TRBJ2-7, is as follows: DAMVIQNPRYQVTQFGKPVTLSCSQTLNHNVMYWYQQKSSQAPKLLFHYYDKDFNNEADTPDNFQSRRPNTSFCFLDIRSPGLGDTAMYLCATSRDLSGGSGSYEQYFGPGTRLTVT.

The chain links TRBV30 to TRBJ1-6; 8 nucleotides line up with TRBD1. J lost 10 bases, V lost 4 bases, and 6 bases had no gene match. This CDR3 is 13 amino acids long. Germline V CDR1 and CDR2: GTSNPN, SVGIG (reference sequence). CDR3 nucleotides: TGTGCCTGGATACAGGGGGTTGGATCACCCCTCCACTTT. Its translation: CAWIQGVGSPLHF.

This clone occurred once. The junction departs from the called germline gene at one end, perhaps through a read error. This chain links TRBV27 with TRBJ2-7; D uncertain. CDR3 size: 12 residues. CDR1 MNHEY and CDR2 SMNVEV come from the germline V gene (reference sequence). The CDR3 region is CASSLSQYEQYF. CDR3 DNA: TGTGCCAGCAGTCTATCCCAATACGAGCAGTACTTC.

CDR3 residues: CASSSTNGATNEKLFF. The CDR3 coding sequence is TGTGCCAGCTCATCGACCAACGGGGCAACTAATGAAAAACTGTTTTTT. The V and J genes are TRBV18 and TRBJ1-4; D remains ambiguous. In germline, CDR1 is KGHSH, CDR2 LQKENI. CDR3 length: 16 residues. Trimming removed 5 bases from V and 0 bases from J, with 13 bases in between.

This clone occurred once. The chain carries TRBV19 and TRBJ1-5, with TRBD1 identical over 7 bases. The CDR3 loop spans 16 amino acids. The J segment lost 0 bases and the V segment lost 7 bases, leaving 9 bases of the junction unmatched. The germline gives CDR1 LNHDA, CDR2 SQIVND (reference sequence). CDR3 sequence: CASTARTGDSNQPQHF. The CDR3 DNA is TGTGCCAGTACCGCCAGGACAGGAGATAGCAATCAGCCCCAGCATTTT.

The rearrangement joins TRBV29-1 to TRBJ2-1; D is possibly TRBD2 (6 bases). In germline, CDR1 is SQVTM, CDR2 ANQGSEA. V lost 1 base to trimming and J lost 0 bases, with 13 bases between them. The CDR3 totals 16 residues. CDR3 sequence reads: CSVEGGTPDSYNEQFF. CDR3 bases: TGCAGCGTTGAAGGGGGGACTCCGGACTCCTACAATGAGCAGTTCTTC.

The rearrangement joins TRBV5-6 to TRBJ2-3, with 10 bases matching TRBD2. This CDR3 is built from 15 residues. The V gene end was trimmed by 2 bases and the J gene end by 3 bases; junction bases not matched to a gene: 3. Germline values: CDR1 SGHDT, CDR2 YYEEEE. In DNA, the CDR3 is TGTGCCAGCAGCTTAAGCGGGAGGGGGACAGATACGCAGTATTTT. It translates to CASSLSGRGTDTQYF.

The V call is TRBV10-3, the J call TRBJ2-4; D unresolved. V gave up 0 bases and J gave up 5 bases, with 8 bases separating them. CDR1 is ENHRY, CDR2 SYGVKD, per germline. The CDR3 runs to 14 residues. The CDR3 loop is CAISESGSENIQYF. The CDR3 nucleotides are TGTGCCATCAGTGAGTCCGGCAGCGAAAACATTCAGTACTTC.